A single sample gave rise to the 2 T cell receptor beta chains below, sequenced in a study of T cells in Graves' hyperthyroidism and ophthalmopathy. Amplification yielded TCR beta CDR3 regions, with RNA transcripts as the source. HTBI primers were used for first-round RT-PCR of the TCR CDR3. TCRdb re-analysed the multiplex PCR reads in MiXCR, keeping a single row per CDR3 protein. Among roughly 510,000 distinct CDR3 sequences listed, about 46% were seen once. The specimen sequenced was peripheral blood or thyroid tissue (not recorded which). These receptors were collected from an adult woman with Graves' disease, either hyperthyroidism or ophthalmopathy (not recorded which).

This clonotype was counted ten times or more. The rearrangement links TRBV7-2 to TRBJ2-2; tentatively, D is TRBD2 (6 bases). The CDR3 covers 16 residues. Trimming pared 2 bases from V and 7 bases from J, leaving 17 bases between. Per the germline V gene, CDR1 is SGHTA and CDR2 is FQGNSA. CDR3 nucleotides: TGTGCCAGCAGCTTAACGTACCGCAGGCGGGACGGGGAGCTGTTTTTT. Translation: CASSLTYRRRDGELFF.

V gene TRBV5-4 combines with J gene TRBJ1-4; D ambiguous. CDR1 SGHNT and CDR2 YYREEE come from the germline V gene (reference sequence). V was clipped by 4 bases and J by 7 bases, with 17 bases between them. The CDR3 loop spans 15 amino acids. The CDR3 DNA follows: TGTGCCAGCAGCACCGGACGGCCGACGGGTGAAAAACTGTTTTTT. Protein product: CASSTGRPTGEKLFF.